The 12 T cell receptor beta chains given below trace back to one sample, sequenced in a study of T cells in localized non-small cell lung cancer. The repertoire was sequenced with immunoSEQ multiplex PCR; TCRdb's copy has only in-frame clones and lacks some. The sample lists roughly 72,000 clones, 80% occurring once. Specimen: peripheral blood, collected before any cancer treatment. All receptors derive from a female donor over 55 with stage I lung adenocarcinoma.

This sequence joins TRBV19 and TRBJ2-4; 8 nucleotides align to TRBD2. Germline V gene sequence: CDR1 LNHDA, CDR2 SQIVND (reference sequence). The CDR3 covers 17 residues. V lost 5 bases, J lost 6 bases, and 15 bases stayed unmatched. The CDR3 region has the DNA TGTGCCAGTAGTTTTCTAGCGGGCCCTCGGGTGCGAAACATTCAGTACTTC. This gives the protein CASSFLAGPRVRNIQYF.

V is TRBV5-4 and J is TRBJ1-1; D not certain. Trimming left V 4 bases short and J 0 bases short, with 10 bases between. The CDR3 spans 14 residues. Germline values: CDR1 SGHNT, CDR2 YYREEE (reference sequence). CDR3: CASSTGLLNTEAFF. The CDR3 DNA follows: TGTGCCAGCAGCACCGGACTTTTGAACACTGAAGCTTTCTTT.

CDR3 amino acids: CASSPGTGYGYTF. The CDR3 DNA follows: TGTGCCAGCAGCCCCGGGACAGGCTATGGCTACACCTTC. The rearrangement links TRBV7-9 to TRBJ1-2, with 8 bases matching TRBD1. The CDR3 is 13 amino acids. The junction had 3 bases not matched to a gene; V was cut back by 5 bases and J by 4 bases. Germline CDR1 reads SEHNR; CDR2 reads FQNEAQ (reference sequence). Variable domain in full (rest from reference TRBV7-9 and TRBJ1-2): DTGVSQNPRHKITKRGQNVTFRCDPISEHNRLYWYRQTLGQGPEFLTYFQNEAQLEKSRLLSDRFSAERPKGSFSTLEIQRTEQGDSAMYLCASSPGTGYGYTFGSGTRLTVV.

The rearrangement links TRBV19 to TRBJ2-5; D possibly uses TRBD1 or TRBD2 (5 bases each). Trimming took off 4 bases at V and 1 base at J, with 19 bases between the two ends. CDR1 LNHDA and CDR2 SQIVND come from the germline V gene (reference sequence). This CDR3 has 17 residues. Here the CDR3 DNA reads TGTGCCAGTAGTAACCCACGGACAATTGGGGGCCAAGAGACCCAGTACTTC. It codes for CASSNPRTIGGQETQYF. Combining the CDR3 with reference TRBV19 and TRBJ2-5 gives the whole variable domain DGGITQSPKYLFRKEGQNVTLSCEQNLNHDAMYWYRQDPGQGLRLIYYSQIVNDFQKGDIAEGYSVSREKKESFPLTVTSAQKNPTAFYLCASSNPRTIGGQETQYFGPGTRLLVL.

This chain connects TRBV6-1 to TRBJ1-2; D possibly corresponds to TRBD1 (5 bases). The CDR3 sequence is 13 residues long. The V gene lost 7 bases and the J gene lost 3 bases, with 12 bases spanning the gap. CDR1 is MNHNS and CDR2 is SASEGT in the germline V gene. The CDR3, as DNA: TGTGCCAGCATAAGGCAGGGTGACTATGGCTACACCTTC. This translates into CASIRQGDYGYTF.

The CDR3 loop reads CASSLGTFNTEAFF. The CDR3 nucleotides read TGCGCCAGCAGCTTGGGGACTTTTAACACTGAAGCTTTCTTT. The gene calls are TRBV5-1 and TRBJ1-1; no reliable D call. V shed 0 bases and J shed 2 bases, with 8 bases lying between them. Germline-derived CDR1 and CDR2 are SGHRS and YFSETQ. The CDR3 spans 14 residues.

The chain couples TRBV10-3 to TRBJ2-7, with a tentative D call TRBD1 (6 bases). Per germline, CDR1 ENHRY and CDR2 SYGVKD. The CDR3 loop spans 15 amino acids. Trimming removed 2 bases at V and 9 bases at J, with 20 bases between. CDR3 sequence: CAISEATGGGGSQYF. The DNA of the CDR3 is TGTGCCATCAGTGAGGCGACAGGAGGAGGTGGGTCGCAGTACTTC.

The chain links TRBV27 to TRBJ1-3; 7 nucleotides line up with TRBD1. The V and J ends lost 5 bases and 0 bases, in that order; junction bases with no gene match: 7. The CDR3 covers 16 residues. Germline V lookup: CDR1 MNHEY, CDR2 SMNVEV (reference sequence). CDR3 in amino acids: CASSHRGQLSGNTIYF. The CDR3 nucleotides read TGTGCCAGCAGTCATAGGGGACAGCTCTCTGGAAACACCATATATTTT.

The rearrangement uses TRBV7-8 and TRBJ1-1, with D unclear. This CDR3 region has 14 residues. The germline V gene has CDR1 SGHVS and CDR2 FQNEAQ. Trimming removed 1 base from V and 4 bases from J, with 10 bases in between. CDR3 sequence: CASSLDALGTEAFF. The CDR3 bases are TGTGCCAGCAGCTTAGACGCTTTGGGCACTGAAGCTTTCTTT.

Notes on this clone: Germline is not matched at one junction end, which may reflect a read error. This chain connects TRBV7-7 to TRBJ2-7; a possible D gene is TRBD2 (6 bases). The V gene's germline CDR1 is SSHAT and CDR2 FNYEAQ (reference sequence). The CDR3 runs to 12 residues. In DNA form, the CDR3 reads TGTGCTAGCAGCTTGGACGGGGGTGAGCAGTACTTC. Protein product: CASSLDGGEQYF.

This clone was counted a single time. The chain uses TRBV29-1 and TRBJ2-1; maybe TRBD2 (5 bases). This CDR3 has 13 residues. V shed 4 bases and J shed 5 bases, with 12 bases lying between them. Germline assignment: CDR1 SQVTM and CDR2 ANQGSEA. Written as DNA, the CDR3 is TGCAGCGTTGCGGCTAGCCTTAACAATGAGCAGTTCTTC. Its translation: CSVAASLNNEQFF.

This clone is a singleton in its sample. This chain uses TRBV19 with TRBJ1-2, with TRBD1 as a possible D gene (6 bases). This CDR3 region has 17 residues. V was cut by 4 bases and J by 0 bases, with 18 bases left in between. Germline CDR1 is LNHDA and CDR2 is SQIVND (reference sequence). CDR3 loop: CASSRTGTTPANYGYTF. The CDR3 DNA follows: TGTGCCAGTAGTAGGACCGGGACAACCCCTGCTAACTATGGCTACACCTTC.